The source of this T cell receptor beta chain is a study of CD8 T cells in Susac syndrome. V gave up 4 bases and J gave up 5 bases; unmatched junction bases: 5. Germline CDR1 is SGHDT and CDR2 is YYEEEE. The CDR3 contains 13 residues. For this clonotype: No antigen is known for it.

RNA, at about 0.5 to 1 ug, was reverse transcribed with random hexamers. TCRdb re-called the immunoSEQ multiplex PCR reads with MiXCR, one entry per CDR3 protein. The sample yields fewer than 90,000 distinct CDR3 sequences, 93% seen once. Study results and caveats: TEMRA cells and active patients showed peak Susac CD8+ clonal expansion.

The chain carries TRBV5-6 and TRBJ1-1; 7 bases are a match to TRBD1. The sequencing sample was made of CD8+ T cells from PBMCs. The TCR comes from a human donor with Susac syndrome. This chain's CDR3 is CASSDLQGTEAFF. CDR3 sequence (DNA): TGTGCCAGCAGCGATCTACAGGGGACTGAAGCTTTCTTT.